This T cell receptor beta chain stems from a study of cytotoxic CD8 clonotypes in ibrutinib-treated CLL. In the study overall: By median around 69 months, about 12 had progressed and about 15 stayed remitted; responses had been 2 complete and 24 partial. Study conclusions and caveats: Few clonotypes were public, and these shrank or held steady under treatment. Patients had baseline clonality above age-matched healthy donors, and this clonality moved with circulating CD8+ T-cell counts.

TCRdb's copy holds only in-frame clones and misses some; the assay was immunoSEQ multiplex PCR. This table holds 85,000 or so clones, roughly 83% found once. Turning to this clone: Its antigen is currently unknown.

From germline, CDR1 is ENHRY and CDR2 SYGVKD. The CDR3 runs to 12 residues. V lost 0 bases to trimming and J lost 6 bases, with 3 bases between them. The sequenced sample was PBMCs, obtained after 12 months of ibrutinib treatment. The gene calls are TRBV10-3 and TRBJ2-1; D gene unclear. The clonotype was recovered from a human donor with chronic lymphocytic leukemia. In DNA, the CDR3 is TGTGCCATCAGTGAGTCCGGCAATGAGCAGTTCTTC. Its translation is CAISESGNEQFF.